This TCR beta chain emerged from a study of neurological immune-mediated disorders. TCRdb re-called the 5' RACE reads through MiXCR, storing one row per CDR3 protein. The sample includes about 120,000 distinct CDR3 sequences, about 3.2% seen only once; the top ten take over 1%. CDR1 and CDR2 (germline): WSHSY, SAAADI. V lost 7 bases, J lost 2 bases, and 21 bases lay in between. This CDR3 comprises 16 residues. This receptor was obtained from a woman in her 30s with multiple sclerosis. The specimen sequenced was PBMCs. The V gene is TRBV10-2, the J gene TRBJ2-7, with D perhaps matching TRBD2 (7 bases). The CDR3 DNA reads as TGCGCCAGCACTCCTCTTGGGGGGGGCGCCACCTACGAGCAGTACTTC. Its translation: CASTPLGGGATYEQYF.